This T cell receptor (beta chain) comes out of a study of cytomegalovirus exposure and HLA in healthy donors (dated by TCRdb to about 2017). As for the study more broadly: An earlier analysis of approximately 590 of the donors reported 250 to 300 Gb of sequence data and 117 million unique TCR beta sequences from 150 million to 200 million T cells. The study aimed to test whether cataloging public T cell receptors could reveal signatures of past pathogen exposure. To study patterns of TCR occurrence, a later analysis re-analyzed previously published TCR beta repertoires from around 660 donors and added high-resolution HLA genotyping. Among about 410 genotyped donors of the cohort, an average of about 240,000 unique TCR beta nucleotide sequences was sequenced per donor, of which about 19% were non-productive. Four to six DR-DQ haplotypes were handled as single units for association and clustering, since linkage in the cohort was strong. High-throughput TCR immunosequencing, statistical association of individual TCRs with disease status, and machine learning were combined to predict cytomegalovirus infection status. The number of donors typed differed by locus, with roughly 620-630 for A, B, C, DRB1 and DQB1, roughly 520 for DQA1, about 610 for DPA1, and approximately 470 for DPB1. All discovery cohort repertoires had been generated using a single sequencing platform. Among the roughly 400 genotyped donors, around 79% belonged to the genetic ancestry cluster associated with self-reported Caucasian donors. An earlier analysis of 500 to 750 of the donors applied high-throughput TCR beta sequencing to assess whether each TCR beta V gene segment acted as functional or pseudogenic. Both class I and class II loci were covered by HLA typing, at four-digit resolution. The study profiled the T cell repertoires of 500 to 800 subjects by immunosequencing and related them to cytomegalovirus serostatus. The later analysis used no new phenotypic data to find candidate immune exposures, relying instead on TCR beta sequences and their occurrence across donors. Besides the first cohort of 666 subjects, a separate validation cohort made up of 120 different subjects was used. Donor age, sex, ethnicity and CMV serostatus were compiled alongside the repertoire data. An early release that covered about 600 HLA-typed donors contained approximately 290 gigabases of sequencing data and tens of millions of unique TCR sequences. Genome-wide SNP genotypes for about 65% of the roughly 670 donors were used in a later genetic analysis, which treated that subset as a discovery cohort. What the research found in general, with its limitations: When HLA alleles, especially DR and DQ, strongly co-occurred, attributing TCR associations to individual alleles was difficult. A later genetic analysis reported fewer N-insertions in productive TCRs among donors in an Asian-associated ancestry cluster than the roughly 720-donor mean. Presence/absence analyses assumed roughly uniform sequencing depth across donors, an assumption that may not hold. Because some donors lacked HLA typing at each locus, the association tests relied only on the typed subset. Because counts were too low, about 18 rarely observed V segments, including chromosome 9 orphons, were excluded from the earlier analysis of several hundred of the donors. A group of highly shared sequence variants was considered likely to be a technical artifact of the sequencing pipeline. Some IMGT-functional V segments, including TRBV6-2 and TRBV6-3, could not be distinguished by the 87-base-pair reads and were therefore excluded. In an earlier analysis of some 500 of the donors, most TCR beta V segments were observed in productive rearrangements about 87% or about 30% of the time, broadly matching IMGT annotations. The study gave a list of over 150 TCR beta chains associated with cytomegalovirus. A few of the identified cytomegalovirus-associated TCR beta chains were confirmed in vitro to be specific for cytomegalovirus antigens. According to the authors, the approach could potentially be generalized to other disease states and immunological phenotypes. According to a later analysis, most CMV-associated TCR beta chains appeared to be HLA-restricted, and the HLA associations seemed to be driven largely by CMV exposure. The classifier was reported to diagnose cytomegalovirus status with high specificity and sensitivity in both the original cohort and the validation cohort. A further reported finding was that TCR beta sequences accurately predicted the HLA-A and HLA-B alleles for most subjects in the first cohort. An association between a missense DCLRE1C variant and V-gene and J-gene trimming of TCR beta chains was found in a later genetic analysis and replicated in an independent cohort. Only TCR beta chains were sequenced in this cohort, and the absence of alpha or paired-chain data limited detectable features. Across donors, most TCR sequences were observed very rarely, whereas some public TCRs were present in many individuals. The only immune exposure information available for the cohort was CMV serostatus. In a later analysis, the rate of TCR association differed among HLA loci, with DRB1 alleles having the most associated TCRs and HLA-C alleles having the fewest. A later analysis associated 17,000 or so TCR beta sequences with specific HLA alleles at a false discovery rate of 0.05. Correlated functional status among segregating V segments might be attributable to linkage disequilibrium, but an unknown experimental factor could not be ruled out. According to a later analysis, parvovirus B19, influenza, CMV and Epstein-Barr virus appeared linked to several top co-occurrence clusters. In a later analysis, HLA-associated TCR beta chains showed more clonal expansion and lower generation probabilities than non-associated chains that were equally common.

Library preparation was by the immunoSEQ multiplex PCR assay. For the multiplex PCR, a mixture combining 60 forward primers for TCR Vbeta segments and 13 reverse primers for TCR Jbeta segments was used. Amplification of the CDR3 region of rearranged TCR beta genes was performed with a multiplex PCR assay on genomic DNA. The Illumina HiSeq System was used to sequence the amplified TCR beta libraries as 87-base-pair reads. As for the original processing: Across the 670 or so repertoires, a later analysis counted roughly 84 million unique TCR beta chains, 8.5 million to 12 million of which were shared by at least two donors. A nearest-neighbor algorithm error-corrected the raw reads and collapsed the reads into unique sequences, merging closely related sequences to remove PCR and sequencing errors. V, D and J gene segments were assigned by aligning CDR3 sequences to IMGT reference sequences. Each retained sequence needed at least a six-nucleotide match to both a V gene segment and a J gene segment. A rearrangement counted as productive if the CDR3 had no stop codons and remained in frame with V and J, and every other rearrangement counted as non-productive. Following IMGT convention, CDR3 was defined as the stretch from the second conserved V-encoded cysteine up to the conserved J-encoded phenylalanine. In an earlier analysis of around 600 of the donors, sequences lacking an unambiguous match to a single V gene segment were excluded. An earlier analysis of 587 of the donors called V segments functional above 56.7% productive rearrangements and segregating when the between-donor standard deviation exceeded 5%. To diagnose cytomegalovirus status from the catalog of TCR beta chain sequences, a statistical classification framework was built. In a later analysis, V and J genes were assigned by comparing TCR nucleotide sequences against IMGT/GENE-DB human TR gene sequences. The TCRdist pipeline was used in a later analysis to assign CDR3 sequences and most-parsimonious VDJ recombination scenarios. In a later analysis, each TCR beta chain was defined by its CDR3 amino acid sequence together with its V-gene family, and reads without a unique V-gene family were excluded. As a way to deal with suspected cross-contamination and a sequencing artifact, a later analysis dropped 450 to 600 nucleotide sequences that were highly shared and had low generation probability. In a later analysis, a clonal expansion index was calculated for each public chain from normalized within-repertoire ranks of inferred template counts. Generation probabilities in a later analysis came from a VDJ recombination model fitted to out-of-frame rearrangements, and those results were checked against IGoR. Hypergeometric tests were used in a later analysis to score TCR-TCR, TCR-HLA and TCR-CMV co-occurrence, with a repertoire-size bias correction applied to the TCR pairs. To estimate false discovery rates, a later analysis permuted the HLA or CMV assignments 20 times. A later analysis grouped co-occurring TCRs with DBSCAN, adding TCRdist sequence similarity when clustering within HLA-allele-positive subsets. For co-occurrence clustering, repertoires with fewer than 30,000 or more than 120,000 public chains were excluded, along with four or five repertoires with anomalous nucleotide sharing. The immuneACCESS repertoire file appears here via TCRdb, limited to in-frame rearrangements. These files lack a portion of the clones; in checked studies, under half of the deficit traces to unresolved V genes, and the cause of the others is not known. The DNA gave D and trimming, while V, J and clone size come from that table. In this sample the table shows about 120,000 clones, more than 15% of which occur a single time. Clones ranked in the top ten supply roughly 2.7% of the sample.

The cohort consisted of 650 to 700 healthy bone marrow donors. At the time of sampling, all cohort members were nominally healthy, though unrecorded immune exposures were likely present. The donor was CMV seropositive and belonged to the group of 270 or so seropositive cohort members. A peripheral blood sample was collected from each donor, and TCR beta sequencing was performed on peripheral blood mononuclear cells. The Qiagen DNeasy Blood Extraction Kit was used to extract genomic DNA from the blood cell samples. The V end gives up 2 bases and the J end 6 bases, leaving 1 base in the junction not matched to a gene. Measured from the cysteine to the phenylalanine, the CDR3 is 14 residues long. Just the 42-base CDR3 DNA is kept, in frame starting at base 1. The germline V gene (reference sequence) supplies CDR1 WNHNN and CDR2 SYGVQD. As concerns this clone: Its antigen specificity is not known. No much larger clone is present one base from it, and per-base qualities are unavailable.

The source is a female donor in good health and CMV-seropositive. The sequencing sample was made of PBMCs. This chain joins TRBV10-1 to TRBJ1-6; 7 junctional bases match TRBD1. The CDR3 reads CASSETGANSPLHF. The DNA sequence follows: TGCGCCAGCAGTGAGACAGGGGCTAATTCACCCCTCCACTTT.